This is a list of T cell receptor beta chains from one sample in a study of blood T cell repertoires in COVID-19. This table comes from immunoSEQ multiplex PCR, and its TCRdb copy is limited to in-frame clones, with some not included. The table lists hundreds of thousands of clones, about 90% of them singletons. The material sequenced was PBMCs or T cells enriched from blood (not recorded which). The receptors stem from a woman in her forties or fifties with acute COVID-19. CDR3s include the opening cysteine and the closing phenylalanine or tryptophan. The D gene is left open where the match is weak. Expanded clones get a size class; other rows say once, few or many, or leave the size out.

TRBV5-1	-	-	TRBJ1-1	CASSLQENTEAFF	TGCGCCAGCAGCTTACAGGAGAACACTGAAGCTTTCTTT
TRBV5-8	few	TRBD1	TRBJ1-6	CASDPQGWYNSPLHF	TGTGCCAGCGATCCACAGGGGTGGTATAATTCACCCCTCCACTTT
TRBV7-9	-	-	TRBJ1-1	CASSPRAGDPPNTEAFF	TGTGCCAGCAGCCCCAGGGCAGGGGACCCCCCGAACACTGAAGCTTTCTTT
TRBV29-1	-	TRBD1	TRBJ1-1	CSVRDRGFTEAFF	TGCAGCGTCCGGGACAGGGGCTTTACTGAAGCTTTCTTT
TRBV28	-	TRBD1	TRBJ1-2	CASSFMTGPTYGYTF	TGTGCCAGCAGTTTTATGACAGGGCCCACTTATGGCTACACCTTC
TRBV27	-	-	TRBJ1-1	CASSLQAGGEAFF	TGTGCCAGCAGTTTGCAGGCGGGGGGAGAAGCTTTCTTT
TRBV5-1	-	-	TRBJ2-4	CASSLAEGGLGSIQYF	TGCGCCAGCAGCTTGGCGGAGGGTGGGCTTGGGAGCATTCAGTACTTC
TRBV19	-	-	TRBJ1-2	CASSFGAALLYGYTF	TGTGCCAGTAGTTTTGGGGCGGCCTTACTCTATGGCTACACCTTC
TRBV3-1/TRBV3-2	-	TRBD1	TRBJ2-2	CASSHPGGSTGELFF	TGTGCCAGCAGCCACCCAGGGGGTAGCACCGGGGAGCTGTTTTTT
TRBV2	-	TRBD1	TRBJ2-7	CASSGQGTYEQYF	TGTGCCAGCAGTGGACAGGGGACCTACGAGCAGTACTTC
TRBV5-1	-	TRBD1	TRBJ1-3	CASSSTGSGGNTIYF	TGCGCCAGCAGCTCGACAGGGTCCGGTGGAAACACCATATATTTT
TRBV7-6	-	TRBD2	TRBJ2-3	CASSLVVHGRGTDTQYF	TGTGCCAGCAGCTTAGTAGTGCACGGGAGGGGCACAGATACGCAGTATTTT
TRBV7-2	few	TRBD2	TRBJ2-5	CASSKRTSTSGWGETQYF	TGTGCCAGCAGCAAGAGAACGTCGACTAGCGGGTGGGGGGAGACCCAGTACTTC
TRBV7-9	-	-	TRBJ2-3	CASSLIEGGTDTQYF	TGTGCCAGCAGCTTAATAGAGGGGGGCACAGATACGCAGTATTTT
TRBV28	once	-	TRBJ1-2	CVAGGSNYGYTF	TGTGTCGCCGGAGGGTCCAACTATGGCTACACCTTC
TRBV20-1	-	-	TRBJ2-1	CSARAENEQFF	TGCAGTGCTAGGGCCGAAAATGAGCAGTTCTTC
TRBV7-7	-	-	TRBJ2-5	CASSFGVSQGMGETQYF	TGTGCCAGCAGCTTTGGTGTATCGCAGGGAATGGGGGAGACCCAGTACTTC
TRBV3-1/TRBV3-2	few	-	TRBJ1-3	CASSRQSLSGNTIYF	TGTGCCAGCAGTCGACAGAGCCTCTCTGGAAACACCATATATTTT
TRBV27	-	-	TRBJ2-2	CASTGFVTHTGELFF	TGTGCCAGCACAGGATTCGTGACCCACACCGGGGAGCTGTTTTTT
TRBV27	-	TRBD2	TRBJ2-7	CASSTTGLARHEQYF	TGTGCCAGCAGTACCACGGGACTAGCGCGCCACGAGCAGTACTTC
TRBV6-5	-	TRBD1	TRBJ2-1	CASSPDRGPYNEQFF	TGTGCCAGCAGCCCCGACAGGGGTCCTTACAATGAGCAGTTCTTC
TRBV28	-	TRBD1	TRBJ1-4	CASSQPDRGSEKLFF	TGTGCCAGCAGTCAGCCCGACAGGGGTAGTGAAAAACTGTTTTTT
TRBV4-2	-	-	TRBJ2-7	CASSQPPYEQYF	TGTGCCAGCAGCCAACCCCCGTACGAGCAGTACTTC
TRBV5-8	-	-	TRBJ2-3	CASSLAGRTDTQYF	TGTGCCAGCAGCTTGGCCGGGAGAACGGATACGCAGTATTTT